The TCR beta chain described here comes from a study of T cell changes during pregnancy in multiple sclerosis (dated by TCRdb to between 2019 and 2020). As for the study more broadly: The study examined how the T cell repertoire changed over the course of pregnancy in women with multiple sclerosis.

Library preparation used the immunoSEQ multiplex PCR assay. TCRdb stores this immuneACCESS table with in-frame sequences only. Part of the clones is absent; in the studies checked, under half of the shortfall reflects unresolved V genes, and no reason is known for the rest. The sample has fewer than 55,000 clones on record, 88% of them singletons. 5.5% to 6.5% of the sample is taken by the ten largest. Worth noting for this clone: The antigen this receptor binds is unknown. The conserved phenylalanine or tryptophan is not found at the CDR3 terminus, so this likely reflects a read error. It is unclear where the CDR3 begins or ends on the DNA, so no DNA is shown, and the CDR3 is as TCRdb lists it.

8 amino acids form the CDR3, both terminal residues included. CDR1 GTSNPN and CDR2 SVGIG are derived from the germline V gene (reference sequence). The sample consisted of CD8+ T cells from peripheral blood mononuclear cells, taken after pregnancy. The TCR sequence derives from a female donor in good health, enrolled as a control in a pregnancy study. This receptor chain uses TRBV30 and TRBJ1-1. The CDR3 region reads CAWICAGE.